Below are 8 T cell receptor beta chains sequenced from a single sample in a study of cytomegalovirus exposure and HLA in healthy donors. PCR employed 60 Vbeta and 13 Jbeta primers. Profiling relied on immunoSEQ multiplex PCR, and the TCRdb table lists in-frame clones only, not all of them. The sample totals 100,000 to 150,000 clones. Material for sequencing was PBMCs. These receptors came from a man younger than 35 in good health and CMV-seronegative.

The chain carries TRBV5-1 and TRBJ1-1; tentative D call: TRBD1 (5 bases). The CDR3 sequence is 14 residues long. The V end was cut by 4 bases, the J end by 5 bases, with 15 bases between. Germline loops: CDR1 SGHRS, CDR2 YFSETQ. CDR3 residues: CASSVPQGGTEAFF. The CDR3 nucleotides read TGCGCCAGCAGCGTACCTCAGGGAGGTACTGAAGCTTTCTTT. The full variable domain, rest sourced from reference TRBV5-1 and TRBJ1-1, is KAGVTQTPRYLIKTRGQQVTLSCSPISGHRSVSWYQQTPGQGLQFLFEYFSETQRNKGNFPGRFSGRQFSNSRSEMNVSTLELGDSALYLCASSVPQGGTEAFFGQGTRLTVV.

V usage is TRBV5-1 and J usage is TRBJ2-3; the D is unclear. The CDR3 length is 14 residues. Germline V lookup: CDR1 SGHRS, CDR2 YFSETQ. V was shortened by 1 base and J by 2 bases, with 8 bases between the two germline ends. The chain's CDR3 is CASSLPLPTDTQYF. The CDR3 DNA follows: TGCGCCAGCAGCTTGCCCCTTCCCACAGATACGCAGTATTTT.

The chain uses TRBV7-3 and TRBJ1-6; D call uncertain. The length of the CDR3 is 15 residues. V was shortened by 1 base and J by 4 bases, with 8 bases between the two germline ends. Germline V gives CDR1 SGHTA, CDR2 FQGTGA. DNA for the CDR3: TGTGCCAGCAGCTTAATCGGGGAGTATAATTCACCCCTCCACTTT. Its translation is CASSLIGEYNSPLHF.

The chain is built from TRBV11-2 and TRBJ1-2; 9 positions match TRBD1. CDR3 size: 16 residues. CDR1 and CDR2 from the germline V gene are SGHAT and FQNNGV. The ends lost 5 bases at V and 8 bases at J; junction bases unmatched: 15. CDR3 in DNA: TGTGCCAGCAGCCCAACCAATCCGGGGACAGGGTTAGGCTACACCTTC. Protein: CASSPTNPGTGLGYTF.

The V and J genes are TRBV7-3 and TRBJ2-5; 9 nucleotides match TRBD1. The germline CDR1 and CDR2 sequences are SGHTA and FQGTGA. V dropped 4 bases and J dropped 4; count of bases not matched to a gene: 7. The CDR3 runs to 15 residues. The CDR3 protein is CASSSQGALGETQYF. As DNA, the CDR3 is TGTGCCAGCAGCTCACAGGGGGCGCTTGGAGAGACCCAGTACTTC.

In the case of this clone: Other DNA sequences in the same sample also yield this CDR3. The CDR3, as DNA: TGCGCCAGCAGCTTGGGAGGGAACACTGAAGCTTTCTTT. Amino acid sequence: CASSLGGNTEAFF. V and J are TRBV5-1 and TRBJ1-1; D ambiguous. This CDR3 contains 13 residues. Germline CDR1 is SGHRS and CDR2 is YFSETQ. V lost 0 bases and J 1 base, leaving 4 bases between the germline ends. The variable domain in full, with the rest retrieved from reference TRBV5-1 and TRBJ1-1, is KAGVTQTPRYLIKTRGQQVTLSCSPISGHRSVSWYQQTPGQGLQFLFEYFSETQRNKGNFPGRFSGRQFSNSRSEMNVSTLELGDSALYLCASSLGGNTEAFFGQGTRLTVV.

The rearrangement links TRBV4-1 to TRBJ2-5; unclear D gene. The J call may be faulty, since TRBJ2-7 better matches the DNA end. This CDR3 comprises 15 residues. The germline V gene encodes CDR1 MGHRA and CDR2 YSYEKL. The DNA of the CDR3 is TGCGCCAGCAGCCAAGTAGAACAGCCTTTATACGAGCAGTACTTC. Amino acids: CASSQVEQPLYEQYF.

The gene calls are TRBV9 and TRBJ2-3, with D possibly being TRBD2 (5 bases). The CDR3 consists of 13 residues. Trimming removed 2 bases from V and 3 bases from J, with 7 bases in between. Germline V gene data show CDR1 as SGDLS and CDR2 as YYNGEE. CDR3 coding DNA: TGTGCCAGCAGCGTGGACTCGACAGATACGCAGTATTTT. Residues: CASSVDSTDTQYF.